Each of the 12 T cell receptor beta chains below was sequenced from the same sample in a study of PD-L1 blockade in urothelial cancer. This table comes from immunoSEQ multiplex PCR, and its TCRdb copy is limited to in-frame clones, with some not included. Of 65,000 to 80,000 clones listed, roughly 84% are singletons. This sample comprised PBMCs, obtained around atezolizumab (anti-PD-L1) treatment. These receptors originate from a man in his sixties or seventies with urothelial cancer.

V usage is TRBV5-5 and J usage is TRBJ1-5; 10 bases agree with TRBD1. The CDR3 is made up of 15 amino acids. The germline V gene encodes CDR1 SGHKS and CDR2 YYEKEE (reference sequence). J lost 7 bases, V lost 4 bases, and 8 bases had no gene match. The CDR3 protein is CASSLGQTGGQPQHF. In DNA form, the CDR3 reads TGTGCCAGCAGCCTCGGACAGACAGGGGGCCAGCCCCAGCATTTT.

The V and J genes are TRBV27 and TRBJ2-7; 8 bases align to TRBD1. This CDR3 comprises 14 residues. Germline trimming cut 5 bases from V and 4 bases from J; bases unmatched to any gene: 7. Germline CDR1 is MNHEY and CDR2 is SMNVEV (reference sequence). The DNA for the CDR3 is TGTGCCAGCAGTACAGGGGGGTCTTTTTACGAGCAGTACTTC. Translating gives CASSTGGSFYEQYF.

The CDR3 reads CASSTTGVTDTQYF. CDR3 in DNA: TGTGCCAGTAGTACCACAGGGGTCACAGATACGCAGTATTTT. This chain links TRBV19 with TRBJ2-3; 7 positions match TRBD1. CDR3 size: 14 residues. Germline V gene data show CDR1 as LNHDA and CDR2 as SQIVND (reference sequence). V gave up 4 bases and J gave up 2 bases; unmatched junction bases: 3.

The chain employs TRBV19 and TRBJ2-1, with TRBD2 matching 9 bases. Losses at the gene ends were 6 bases for V and 0 bases for J; bases not matched to a gene: 15. Germline CDR1 reads LNHDA; CDR2 reads SQIVND (reference sequence). CDR3 length: 19 residues. Here the CDR3 reads CASRETGTSYAISYNEQFF. For the CDR3, the DNA is TGTGCCAGTAGGGAAACCGGGACTAGCTACGCAATCTCCTACAATGAGCAGTTCTTC.

The chain employs TRBV5-5 and TRBJ2-7, with TRBD2 matching over 9 bases. CDR3 length: 16 amino acids. Germline V gives CDR1 SGHKS, CDR2 YYEKEE (reference sequence). V lost 2 bases and J lost 2; bases outside the gene matches: 8. CDR3: CASSFRAGGNTYEQYF. The CDR3 nucleotides read TGTGCCAGCAGCTTCCGAGCGGGAGGTAATACCTACGAGCAGTACTTC. Variable domain in full (rest from reference TRBV5-5 and TRBJ2-7): DAGVTQSPTHLIKTRGQQVTLRCSPISGHKSVSWYQQVLGQGPQFIFQYYEKEERGRGNFPDRFSARQFPNYSSELNVNALLLGDSALYLCASSFRAGGNTYEQYFGPGTRLTVT.

The chain links TRBV28 to TRBJ2-1, with 7 positions matching TRBD2. The J segment lost 3 bases and the V segment lost 3 bases, leaving 11 bases of the junction unmatched. The CDR3 is made up of 17 amino acids. Looked up from germline, CDR1 is MDHEN and CDR2 is SYDVKM. This CDR3 reads CASSFRRESPDYNEQFF. CDR3 DNA: TGTGCCAGCAGTTTTCGGCGGGAGAGCCCGGACTACAATGAGCAGTTCTTC.

The chain is built from TRBV25-1 and TRBJ2-3; D possibly corresponds to TRBD1 (6 bases). Germline V CDR1 and CDR2: MGHDK, SYGVNS. The V end was cut by 5 bases, the J end by 3 bases, with 15 bases between. The CDR3 is 15 residues long. CDR3 sequence (DNA): TGTGCCAGCAGTCCCCAGGGGTCGGGGACAGATACGCAGTATTTT. Encoded protein: CASSPQGSGTDTQYF.

There are a few counts of this clone. The chain recombines TRBV7-2 with TRBJ2-5; D gene unclear. The CDR3 loop spans 15 amino acids. V lost 5 bases and J 4 bases, leaving 17 bases between the germline ends. Germline-derived CDR1 and CDR2 are SGHTA and FQGNSA. The CDR3 DNA reads TGTGCCAGCAGCCCAACGCCCCAGGTCCCAGAGACCCAGTACTTC. Amino acid sequence: CASSPTPQVPETQYF.

The J gene is TRBJ2-1, the V gene TRBV5-1; D unclear. Between the trimmed V and J ends, which lost 0 bases and 10 bases, there was a span of 8 bases. The CDR3 has 12 amino acids. Germline V CDR1 and CDR2: SGHRS, YFSETQ. Here the CDR3 reads CASSLGLEEQFF. The CDR3 region has the DNA TGCGCCAGCAGCTTGGGGCTGGAGGAGCAGTTCTTC.

V gene TRBV9 combines with J gene TRBJ1-4; 7 bases align to TRBD1. The V and J ends lost 3 bases and 9 bases, in that order; junction bases with no gene match: 8. CDR3 length equals 14 residues. The germline CDR1 and CDR2 sequences are SGDLS and YYNGEE. The CDR3 loop is CASSARDSGQKLFF. The CDR3, as DNA: TGTGCCAGCAGCGCGAGGGACAGTGGTCAAAAACTGTTTTTT. The whole variable domain, remainder taken from reference TRBV9 and TRBJ1-4, is DSGVTQTPKHLITATGQRVTLRCSPRSGDLSVYWYQQSLDQGLQFLIQYYNGEERAKGNILERFSAQQFPDLHSELNLSSLELGDSALYFCASSARDSGQKLFFGSGTQLSVL.

The rearrangement links TRBV29-1 to TRBJ2-1; 9 positions match TRBD1. The J segment lost 9 bases and the V segment lost 4 bases, leaving 7 bases of the junction unmatched. Germline CDR1 SQVTM, CDR2 ANQGSEA. The CDR3 runs 13 residues. The CDR3 DNA sequence: TGCAGCGTTGGCCAGACAGGGGGTACTGAGCAGTTCTTC. Its protein product is CSVGQTGGTEQFF.

The chain is built from TRBV12-1 and TRBJ2-2; TRBD2 reflects the table's D call only, with no check against the DNA. TRBV12-1 is deemed a pseudogene. CDR3 length: 16 residues. The CDR3 spells CASSCSGLVVNGELFF. The CDR3 DNA reads as TGTGCCAGCAGCTGTTCGGGACTAGTAGTTAACGGGGAGCTGTTTTTT.